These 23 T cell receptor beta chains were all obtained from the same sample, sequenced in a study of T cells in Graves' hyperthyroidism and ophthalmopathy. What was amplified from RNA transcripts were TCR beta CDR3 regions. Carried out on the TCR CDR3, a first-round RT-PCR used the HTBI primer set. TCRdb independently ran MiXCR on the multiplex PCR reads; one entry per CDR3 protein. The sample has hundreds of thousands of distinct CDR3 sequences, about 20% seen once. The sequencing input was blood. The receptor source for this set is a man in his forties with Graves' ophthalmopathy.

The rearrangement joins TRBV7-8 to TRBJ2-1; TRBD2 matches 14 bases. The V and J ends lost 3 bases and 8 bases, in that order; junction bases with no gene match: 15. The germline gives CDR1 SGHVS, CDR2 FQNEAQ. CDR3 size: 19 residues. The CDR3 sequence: CASSFPSPGTSGRGHEQFF. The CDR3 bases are TGTGCCAGCAGCTTCCCCTCACCCGGGACTAGCGGGAGAGGGCATGAGCAGTTCTTC.

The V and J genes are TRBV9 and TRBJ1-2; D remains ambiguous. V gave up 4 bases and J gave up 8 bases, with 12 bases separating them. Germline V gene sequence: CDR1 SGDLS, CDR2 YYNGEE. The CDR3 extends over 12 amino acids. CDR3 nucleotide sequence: TGTGCCAGCAGCCAAGGTGGTGGCGGCTACACCTTC. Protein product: CASSQGGGGYTF.

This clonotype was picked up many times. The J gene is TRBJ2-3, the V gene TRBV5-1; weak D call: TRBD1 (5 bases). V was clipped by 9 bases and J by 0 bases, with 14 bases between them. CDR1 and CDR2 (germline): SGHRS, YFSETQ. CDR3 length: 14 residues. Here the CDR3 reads CATRALLSTDTQYF. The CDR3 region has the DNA TGCGCCACCAGGGCCCTGCTTAGCACAGATACGCAGTATTTT.

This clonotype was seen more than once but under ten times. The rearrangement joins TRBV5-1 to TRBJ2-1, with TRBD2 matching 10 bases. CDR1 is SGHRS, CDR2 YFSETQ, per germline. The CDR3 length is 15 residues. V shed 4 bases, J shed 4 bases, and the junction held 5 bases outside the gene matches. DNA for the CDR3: TGCGCCAGCAGCATTACTAGCGGGACTTACAATGAGCAGTTCTTC. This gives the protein CASSITSGTYNEQFF.

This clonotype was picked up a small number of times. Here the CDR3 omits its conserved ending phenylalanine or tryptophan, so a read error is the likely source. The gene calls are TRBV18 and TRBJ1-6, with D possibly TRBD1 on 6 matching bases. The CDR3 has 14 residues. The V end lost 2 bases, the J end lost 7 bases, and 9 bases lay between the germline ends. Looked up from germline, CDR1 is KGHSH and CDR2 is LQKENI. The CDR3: CASSPGQWNSPLHS. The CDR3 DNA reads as TGTGCCAGCTCACCAGGACAGTGGAATTCACCCCTCCACTCT.

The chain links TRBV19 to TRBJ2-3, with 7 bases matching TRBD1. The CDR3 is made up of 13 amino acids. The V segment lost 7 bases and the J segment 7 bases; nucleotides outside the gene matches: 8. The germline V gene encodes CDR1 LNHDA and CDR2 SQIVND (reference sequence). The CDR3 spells CASNQNRGNTQYF. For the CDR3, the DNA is TGTGCCAGTAACCAGAACAGGGGAAATACGCAGTATTTT.

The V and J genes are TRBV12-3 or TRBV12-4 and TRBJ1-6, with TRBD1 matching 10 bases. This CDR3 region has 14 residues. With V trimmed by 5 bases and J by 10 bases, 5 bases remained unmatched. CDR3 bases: TGTGCCAGCAGTACCGGGACAGGGGTCTCACCCCTCCACTTT. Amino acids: CASSTGTGVSPLHF.

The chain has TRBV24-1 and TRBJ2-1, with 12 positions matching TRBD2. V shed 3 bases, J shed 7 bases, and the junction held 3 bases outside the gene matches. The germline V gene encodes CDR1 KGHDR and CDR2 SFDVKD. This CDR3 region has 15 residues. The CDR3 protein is CATSDHGTSGNEQFF. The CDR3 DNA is TGTGCCACCAGTGATCACGGGACTAGCGGGAATGAGCAGTTCTTC.

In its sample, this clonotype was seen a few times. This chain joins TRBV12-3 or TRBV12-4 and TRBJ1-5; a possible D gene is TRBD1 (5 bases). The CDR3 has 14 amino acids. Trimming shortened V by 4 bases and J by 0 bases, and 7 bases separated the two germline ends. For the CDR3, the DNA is TGTGCCAGCAGTTCCGGGACTAGCAATCAGCCCCAGCATTTT. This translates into CASSSGTSNQPQHF.

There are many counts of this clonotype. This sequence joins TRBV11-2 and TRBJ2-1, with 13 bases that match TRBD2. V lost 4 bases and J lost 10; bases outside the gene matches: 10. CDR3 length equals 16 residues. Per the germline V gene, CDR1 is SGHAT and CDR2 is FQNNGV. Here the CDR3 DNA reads TGTGCCAGCAGCTACCGACTAGCGGGGGGCCAAGAGGAGCAGTTCTTC. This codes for CASSYRLAGGQEEQFF. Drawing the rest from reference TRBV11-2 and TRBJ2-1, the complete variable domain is EAGVAQSPRYKIIEKRQSVAFWCNPISGHATLYWYQQILGQGPKLLIQFQNNGVVDDSQLPKDRFSAERLKGVDSTLKIQPAKLEDSAVYLCASSYRLAGGQEEQFFGPGTRLTVL.

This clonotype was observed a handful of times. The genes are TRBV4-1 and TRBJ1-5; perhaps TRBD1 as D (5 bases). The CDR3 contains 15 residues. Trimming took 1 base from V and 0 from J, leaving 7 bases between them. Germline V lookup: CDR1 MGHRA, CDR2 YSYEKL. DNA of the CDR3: TGCGCCAGCAGCCAAGGTGGGGGTAGCAATCAGCCCCAGCATTTT. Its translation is CASSQGGGSNQPQHF.

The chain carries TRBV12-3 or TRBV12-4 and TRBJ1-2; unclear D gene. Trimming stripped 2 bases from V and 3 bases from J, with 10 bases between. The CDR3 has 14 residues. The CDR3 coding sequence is TGTGCCAGCAGTTTATTTAGGGCAGACTATGGCTACACCTTC. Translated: CASSLFRADYGYTF.

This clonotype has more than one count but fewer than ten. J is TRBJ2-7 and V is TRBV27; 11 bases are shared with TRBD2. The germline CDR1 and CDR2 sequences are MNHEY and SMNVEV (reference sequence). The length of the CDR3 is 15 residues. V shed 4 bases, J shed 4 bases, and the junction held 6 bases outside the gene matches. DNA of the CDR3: TGTGCCAGCAGTTACCCGGGACTAGCGGCTTACGAGCAGTACTTC. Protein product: CASSYPGLAAYEQYF.

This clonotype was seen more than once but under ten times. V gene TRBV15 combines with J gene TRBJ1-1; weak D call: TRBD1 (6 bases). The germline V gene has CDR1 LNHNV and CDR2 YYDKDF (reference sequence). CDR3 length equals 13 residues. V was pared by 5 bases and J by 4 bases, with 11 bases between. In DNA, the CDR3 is TGTGCCACCAGCCTACAGGGAGGCACTGAAGCTTTCTTT. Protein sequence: CATSLQGGTEAFF.

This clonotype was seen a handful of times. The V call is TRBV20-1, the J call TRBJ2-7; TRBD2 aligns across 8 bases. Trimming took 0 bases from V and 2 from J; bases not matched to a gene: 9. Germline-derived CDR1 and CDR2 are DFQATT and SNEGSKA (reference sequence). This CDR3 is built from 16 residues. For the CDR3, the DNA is TGCAGTGCTAGAGATAGAGGGCGGGGGGCCACCTACGAGCAGTACTTC. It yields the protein CSARDRGRGATYEQYF.

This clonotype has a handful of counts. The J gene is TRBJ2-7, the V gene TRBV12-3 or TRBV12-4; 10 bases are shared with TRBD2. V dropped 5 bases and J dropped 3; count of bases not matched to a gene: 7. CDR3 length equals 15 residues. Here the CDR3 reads CASSGGSSGGYEQYF. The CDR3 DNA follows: TGTGCCAGCAGTGGCGGTTCTAGCGGGGGCTACGAGCAGTACTTC.

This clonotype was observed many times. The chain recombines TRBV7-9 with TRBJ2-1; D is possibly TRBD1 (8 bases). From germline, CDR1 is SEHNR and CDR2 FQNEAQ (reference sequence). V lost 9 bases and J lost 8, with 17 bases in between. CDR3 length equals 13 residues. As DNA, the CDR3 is TGTGCCAGGACTGAACAGGGGGGGTATGAGCAGTTCTTC. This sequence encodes CARTEQGGYEQFF.

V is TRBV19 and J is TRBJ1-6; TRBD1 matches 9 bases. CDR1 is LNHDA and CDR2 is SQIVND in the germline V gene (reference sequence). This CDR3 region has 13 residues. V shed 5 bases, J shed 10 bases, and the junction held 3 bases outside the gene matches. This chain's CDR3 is CASSWDRDSPLHF. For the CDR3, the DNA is TGTGCCAGTAGTTGGGACAGGGACTCACCCCTCCACTTT. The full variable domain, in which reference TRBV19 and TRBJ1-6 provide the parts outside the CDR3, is DGGITQSPKYLFRKEGQNVTLSCEQNLNHDAMYWYRQDPGQGLRLIYYSQIVNDFQKGDIAEGYSVSREKKESFPLTVTSAQKNPTAFYLCASSWDRDSPLHFGNGTRLTVT.

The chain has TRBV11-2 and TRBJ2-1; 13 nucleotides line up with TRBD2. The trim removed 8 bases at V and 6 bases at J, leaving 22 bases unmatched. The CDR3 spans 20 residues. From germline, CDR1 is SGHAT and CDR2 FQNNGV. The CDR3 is CASGYPPTGTSGTGPNEQFF. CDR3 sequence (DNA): TGTGCCAGCGGATACCCCCCTACCGGGACTAGCGGGACAGGGCCCAATGAGCAGTTCTTC.

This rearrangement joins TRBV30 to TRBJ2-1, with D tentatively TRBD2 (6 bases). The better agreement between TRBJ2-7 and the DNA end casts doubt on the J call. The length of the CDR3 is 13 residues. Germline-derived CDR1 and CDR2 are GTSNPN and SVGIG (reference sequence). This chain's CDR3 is CAWSDGGSNEQYF. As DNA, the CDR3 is TGTGCCTGGAGTGATGGGGGGAGTAATGAGCAGTACTTC.

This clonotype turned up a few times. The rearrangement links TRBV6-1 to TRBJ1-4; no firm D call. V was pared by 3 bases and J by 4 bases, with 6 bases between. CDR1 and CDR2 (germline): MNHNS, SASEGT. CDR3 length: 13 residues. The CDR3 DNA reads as TGTGCCAGCAGTGACAGGTTTAATGAAAAACTGTTTTTT. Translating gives CASSDRFNEKLFF.

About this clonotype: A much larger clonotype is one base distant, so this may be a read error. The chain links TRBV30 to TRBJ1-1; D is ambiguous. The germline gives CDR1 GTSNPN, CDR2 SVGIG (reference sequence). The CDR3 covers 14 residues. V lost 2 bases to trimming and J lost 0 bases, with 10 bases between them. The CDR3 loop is CAWSLGSMNTEAFF. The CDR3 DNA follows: TGTGCCTGGAGTCTTGGCAGCATGAACACTGAAGCTTTCTTT.

The CDR3 is CAWSLSGGYEQYF. The CDR3 DNA reads as TGTGCCTGGAGTCTCTCCGGGGGGTACGAGCAGTACTTC. The genes are TRBV30 and TRBJ2-7, with TRBD2 matching 7 bases. This CDR3 has 13 amino acids. CDR1 and CDR2 from the germline V gene are GTSNPN and SVGIG (reference sequence). V shed 2 bases and J 4 bases; nucleotides not matched to a gene: 5.